A selection of T cell receptor beta chains follows, all from one sample in a study of vaccination and CD4 T cells after COVID-19. These receptors are not linked to any known antigen. MiXCR was run by TCRdb on the PCR reads, yielding one entry per CDR3 protein. The table lists more than 15,000 distinct CDR3 sequences, about 44% of them singletons, with 6.3% in the top ten. Sequenced material: CD4+ T cells from blood, cultured in vitro, taken before SARS-CoV-2 vaccination. The receptors derive from a human donor who had recovered from COVID-19. Each CDR3 is given with its conserved first and last residue. Each record gives: V gene, clone size, D gene, J gene, CDR3 DNA, CDR3 protein. D genes are given only for firm matches. Expanded clones are given a class, and other clones once, few, many or no size at all.

v_gene: TRBV6-5
abundance: few
d_gene: -
j_gene: TRBJ1-1
CDR3nt: TGTGCCAGCAGTTACTCCAGGGCTATGAACACTGAAGCTTTCTTT
CDR3aa: CASSYSRAMNTEAFF

v_gene: TRBV19
abundance: few
d_gene: TRBD1
j_gene: TRBJ1-2
CDR3nt: TGTGCCAGTAGACCCCGGGGACAGAGCTATGGCTACACCTTC
CDR3aa: CASRPRGQSYGYTF

v_gene: TRBV7-2
abundance: -
d_gene: TRBD1
j_gene: TRBJ1-1
CDR3nt: TGTGCCAGCAGCCCGTGGAGGACAGGTTATTATGAAGCTTTCTTT
CDR3aa: CASSPWRTGYYEAFF

v_gene: TRBV5-4
abundance: -
d_gene: -
j_gene: TRBJ2-5
CDR3nt: TGTGCCAGCAGCCCGCCAGGGTCACCCCTGGGTCGGGAGACCCAGTACTTC
CDR3aa: CASSPPGSPLGRETQYF

v_gene: TRBV6-1
abundance: medium-sized
d_gene: -
j_gene: TRBJ1-1
CDR3nt: TGTGCCAGCAGTACACAGAACACTGAAGCTTTCTTT
CDR3aa: CASSTQNTEAFF

v_gene: TRBV7-2
abundance: few
d_gene: -
j_gene: TRBJ2-5
CDR3nt: TGTGCCAGCAGCTTAATTTGGGCAGGTTCTAGGGAGACCCAGTACTTC
CDR3aa: CASSLIWAGSRETQYF

v_gene: TRBV7-2
abundance: -
d_gene: -
j_gene: TRBJ2-7
CDR3nt: TGTGCCAGCAGCTTAGAAGCCGGCTCCTCCTACGAGCAGTACTTC
CDR3aa: CASSLEAGSSYEQYF

v_gene: TRBV19
abundance: -
d_gene: -
j_gene: TRBJ1-1
CDR3nt: TGTGCCAGTAATAGGCCACCGAACACTGAAGCTTTCTTT
CDR3aa: CASNRPPNTEAFF

v_gene: TRBV25-1
abundance: -
d_gene: TRBD1
j_gene: TRBJ1-4
CDR3nt: TGTGCCAGCAGTGACCCCCAGGGGGTATATAATGAAAAACTGTTTTTT
CDR3aa: CASSDPQGVYNEKLFF

v_gene: TRBV2
abundance: -
d_gene: TRBD1
j_gene: TRBJ1-4
CDR3nt: TGTGCCAGCAGTCAAGACAGGGCAGGGGAAAAACTGTTTTTT
CDR3aa: CASSQDRAGEKLFF

v_gene: TRBV11-1
abundance: -
d_gene: -
j_gene: TRBJ2-2
CDR3nt: TGTGCCAGCAGCTTGGTTTTGAACACCGGGGAGCTGTTTTTT
CDR3aa: CASSLVLNTGELFF

v_gene: TRBV28
abundance: once
d_gene: -
j_gene: TRBJ1-1
CDR3nt: TGTGCCAGCGTCGCCCCGTGGGGGACGTACACTGAAGCTTTCTTT
CDR3aa: CASVAPWGTYTEAFF

v_gene: TRBV6-1
abundance: -
d_gene: -
j_gene: TRBJ2-7
CDR3nt: TGTGCCAGCAACCCCTCTTCGGGACTCCGCGAGCAGTACTTC
CDR3aa: CASNPSSGLREQYF

v_gene: TRBV7-2
abundance: once
d_gene: TRBD2
j_gene: TRBJ2-1
CDR3nt: TGTGCCAGCAGCTTAGCGGGACTAGCGGTGGCCTACAATGAGCAGTTCTTC
CDR3aa: CASSLAGLAVAYNEQFF

v_gene: TRBV7-9
abundance: -
d_gene: TRBD2
j_gene: TRBJ2-5
CDR3nt: TGTGCCAGCAGCACCCGACTAGCGGGGACGTTCCAAGAGACCCAGTACTTC
CDR3aa: CASSTRLAGTFQETQYF

v_gene: TRBV7-2
abundance: -
d_gene: TRBD1
j_gene: TRBJ2-1
CDR3nt: TGTGCCAGCAGCCCTGTAGGGGGCAGCTCCTACAATGAGCAGTTCTTC
CDR3aa: CASSPVGGSSYNEQFF

v_gene: TRBV20-1
abundance: few
d_gene: -
j_gene: TRBJ2-7
CDR3nt: TGCAGTGCTAGGTCCTTCAACCCGCAAATATACGAGCAGTACTTC
CDR3aa: CSARSFNPQIYEQYF

v_gene: TRBV20-1
abundance: -
d_gene: TRBD2
j_gene: TRBJ2-3
CDR3nt: TGCAGTGCTAGGAGTAGCGGGGGGCGTAGGTTGTCGGATACGCAGTATTTT
CDR3aa: CSARSSGGRRLSDTQYF

v_gene: TRBV15
abundance: -
d_gene: -
j_gene: TRBJ2-1
CDR3nt: TGTGCCACCAGCAGAGATCAGGGTTCTGAGCAGTTCTTC
CDR3aa: CATSRDQGSEQFF

v_gene: TRBV6-5
abundance: -
d_gene: -
j_gene: TRBJ1-1
CDR3nt: TGTGTCAGCAGTTACGGGCAGAACACTGAAGCTTTCTTT
CDR3aa: CVSSYGQNTEAFF

v_gene: TRBV10-3
abundance: -
d_gene: -
j_gene: TRBJ1-6
CDR3nt: TGTGCCATCAGTCAGGACAGCGAAAGCTCCTATAATTCACCCCTCCACTTT
CDR3aa: CAISQDSESSYNSPLHF

v_gene: TRBV27
abundance: few
d_gene: -
j_gene: TRBJ1-3
CDR3nt: TGTGCCAGCAGTATGGGGGGGGGCGCCGGGCCTGGAAACACCATATATTTT
CDR3aa: CASSMGGGAGPGNTIYF

v_gene: TRBV6-2/TRBV6-3
abundance: -
d_gene: -
j_gene: TRBJ1-1
CDR3nt: TGTGCCAGCAGTTACAAGGGGGAGGCCACTGAAGCTTTCTTT
CDR3aa: CASSYKGEATEAFF

v_gene: TRBV29-1
abundance: -
d_gene: -
j_gene: TRBJ2-3
CDR3nt: TGCAGCGGGGACAGACTAGCGAGCGATACGCAGTATTTT
CDR3aa: CSGDRLASDTQYF

v_gene: TRBV5-4
abundance: -
d_gene: TRBD1
j_gene: TRBJ1-1
CDR3nt: TGTGCCAGCAGTCGGTGGGACAGTGCGAACACTGAAGCTTTCTTT
CDR3aa: CASSRWDSANTEAFF

v_gene: TRBV7-9
abundance: -
d_gene: -
j_gene: TRBJ1-2
CDR3nt: TGTGCCAGCAGCCCGGGACGTACCGATGGCTACACCTTC
CDR3aa: CASSPGRTDGYTF